The 8 T cell receptor beta chains reported below all come from one sample, sequenced in a study of blood T cell repertoires in COVID-19. Sequenced by immunoSEQ multiplex PCR; TCRdb stores in-frame clones only, minus some. The repertoire includes about 250,000 clones, roughly 87% of them detected once, and around 0.78% sits in the top ten. Sequencing was performed on peripheral blood. These receptors all stem from a woman aged 30 to 39 with acute or convalescent COVID-19.

J is TRBJ1-5 and V is TRBV19; 8 bases line up with TRBD1. The V gene's germline CDR1 is LNHDA and CDR2 SQIVND (reference sequence). The CDR3 is 13 residues long. V was clipped by 6 bases and J by 6 bases; unmatched bases: 4. Here the CDR3 reads CASRDRDGQPQHF. The CDR3 DNA reads TGTGCCAGTAGGGACAGGGACGGTCAGCCCCAGCATTTT.

The V and J genes are TRBV29-1 and TRBJ2-7; D not certain. This CDR3 has 13 amino acids. Trimming took 1 base from V and 1 from J, leaving 8 bases between them. Germline V gene lookup returns CDR1 SQVTM and CDR2 ANQGSEA. CDR3 DNA: TGCAGCGTTGAAGGGGCCGCATCCTACGAGCAGTACTTC. Encoded protein: CSVEGAASYEQYF.

The chain couples TRBV29-1 to TRBJ2-3; 11 nucleotides align to TRBD2. CDR1 and CDR2 (germline): SQVTM, ANQGSEA. The CDR3 covers 14 residues. The ends lost 4 bases at V and 4 bases at J; junction bases unmatched: 4. The CDR3 DNA reads TGCAGCGTTGTAGCGGGAGGGTCCCCAGATACGCAGTATTTT. It encodes CSVVAGGSPDTQYF.

The chain has TRBV5-1 and TRBJ1-2; a possible D gene is TRBD1 (6 bases). The V gene lost 2 bases and the J gene lost 1 base, with 9 bases spanning the gap. This CDR3 is 14 amino acids long. CDR1 is SGHRS and CDR2 is YFSETQ in the germline V gene. CDR3 residues: CASSLQGDNYGYTF. The CDR3 DNA follows: TGCGCCAGCAGCTTACAGGGTGATAACTATGGCTACACCTTC.

This sequence joins TRBV27 and TRBJ2-5; 7 bases match TRBD1. The CDR3 extends over 14 amino acids. V dropped 3 bases and J dropped 6; count of bases not matched to a gene: 7. Germline loops: CDR1 MNHEY, CDR2 SMNVEV (reference sequence). The chain's CDR3 is CASSLTGSRKTQYF. The DNA of the CDR3 is TGTGCCAGCAGTTTGACAGGGAGTAGGAAGACCCAGTACTTC.

CDR3 coding DNA: TGTGCCAGCAGCGTAGGGGTAGCGGGAGGGGTTCTCGGCAATGAGCAGTTCTTC. Translated, it gives CASSVGVAGGVLGNEQFF. V and J are TRBV9 and TRBJ2-1, with TRBD2 matching 11 bases. Germline V lookup: CDR1 SGDLS, CDR2 YYNGEE. The CDR3 covers 18 residues. Trimming at V came to 0 bases and at J to 6 bases, leaving 11 bases not matched to a gene.

DNA of the CDR3: TGTGCCAGCAGCTTGGCACAGACCTATGGCTACACCTTC. Translating gives CASSLAQTYGYTF. This chain links TRBV5-8 with TRBJ1-2; the D is unclear. The CDR3 is 13 amino acids. Trimming pared 0 bases from V and 4 bases from J, leaving 7 bases between. Per the germline V gene, CDR1 is SGHTS and CDR2 is YDEGEE.

The V gene is TRBV11-2, the J gene TRBJ1-4; D may be TRBD1 (6 bases). This CDR3 region has 16 residues. Germline loops: CDR1 SGHAT, CDR2 FQNNGV. Trimming left V 5 bases short and J 3 bases short, with 16 bases between. CDR3 coding DNA: TGTGCCAGCAGCCAACGGCAGGGGCCGGCTAATGAAAAACTGTTTTTT. Its protein product is CASSQRQGPANEKLFF.